What follows are 22 T cell receptor beta chains derived from one specimen sequenced in a study of T cell changes during pregnancy in multiple sclerosis. Clones were sequenced by immunoSEQ multiplex PCR, and TCRdb holds only the in-frame ones, with some missing. The sample has approximately 41,000 clones, roughly 89% seen once. Sequencing was performed on CD4+ T cells from peripheral blood mononuclear cells, taken in the second trimester of pregnancy. These TCRs come from a female donor with multiple sclerosis, enrolled in a pregnancy study.

V and J are TRBV7-3 and TRBJ2-1; TRBD2 matches at 10 bases. V shed 5 bases and J 7 bases; nucleotides not matched to a gene: 8. Germline CDR1 SGHTA, CDR2 FQGTGA. This CDR3 has 15 amino acids. The CDR3: CASSPRASGSNEQFF. The CDR3 nucleotides are TGTGCCAGCAGCCCCCGCGCTAGCGGGAGTAATGAGCAGTTCTTC.

CDR3 sequence: CASSLTGATGNTIYF. Written as DNA, the CDR3 is TGTGCCAGCAGTCTTACAGGGGCAACTGGAAACACCATATATTTT. The rearrangement joins TRBV25-1 to TRBJ1-3, with 7 bases aligning to TRBD1. The CDR3 is 15 residues long. Trimming removed 5 bases from V and 2 bases from J; junction bases left unmatched: 6. CDR1 and CDR2 (germline): MGHDK, SYGVNS.

The V call is TRBV5-5, the J call TRBJ1-2; D perhaps matches TRBD1 (5 bases). V shed 3 bases and J shed 0 bases, with 12 bases lying between them. The germline V gene encodes CDR1 SGHKS and CDR2 YYEKEE (reference sequence). This CDR3 comprises 15 residues. The CDR3 region is CASSSSRQSNYGYTF. CDR3 coding DNA: TGTGCCAGCAGCTCCTCTCGACAGTCTAACTATGGCTACACCTTC. Full variable domain (remainder filled in from reference TRBV5-5 and TRBJ1-2): DAGVTQSPTHLIKTRGQQVTLRCSPISGHKSVSWYQQVLGQGPQFIFQYYEKEERGRGNFPDRFSARQFPNYSSELNVNALLLGDSALYLCASSSSRQSNYGYTFGSGTRLTVV.

The chain carries TRBV18 and TRBJ2-2; no definite D call. CDR1 KGHSH and CDR2 LQKENI come from the germline V gene. The V and J ends lost 8 bases and 5 bases respectively, with 24 bases between them. The CDR3 covers 17 residues. For the CDR3, the DNA is TGTGCCAGCCATCCCCTTTCTGGCCCGTCGAGGACCGGGGAGCTGTTTTTT. Translating gives CASHPLSGPSRTGELFF.

The chain couples TRBV4-3 to TRBJ2-7, with a possible D match to TRBD1 (5 bases). In germline, CDR1 is LGHNA, CDR2 YSLEER. The CDR3 is 14 residues long. The V and J ends lost 3 bases and 6 bases respectively, with 15 bases between them. The CDR3 DNA reads as TGCGCCAGCAGCCAGGGTGACAGATCCCCCGAGCAGTACTTC. This codes for CASSQGDRSPEQYF.

This sequence joins TRBV9 and TRBJ1-1, with 9 bases fitting TRBD1. V shed 2 bases, J shed 2 bases, and the junction held 1 base outside the gene matches. The CDR3 spans 14 residues. CDR1 and CDR2 from the germline V gene are SGDLS and YYNGEE. The CDR3 spells CASSVGQGNTEAFF. The DNA of the CDR3 is TGTGCCAGCAGCGTGGGACAGGGAAACACTGAAGCTTTCTTT.

The V and J genes are TRBV7-2 and TRBJ1-2; 12 bases are shared with TRBD1. From germline, CDR1 is SGHTA and CDR2 FQGNSA. Unmatched junction bases numbered 8, after V lost 5 bases and J lost 7 bases. The CDR3 runs 15 residues. The CDR3 reads CASSTGTGGAGGYTF. The CDR3 coding sequence is TGTGCCAGCAGCACTGGGACAGGGGGCGCTGGTGGCTACACCTTC.

This rearrangement joins TRBV7-9 to TRBJ2-3; D perhaps matches TRBD1 (6 bases). Per germline, CDR1 SEHNR and CDR2 FQNEAQ (reference sequence). The CDR3 runs 15 residues. V shed 5 bases and J shed 4 bases, with 16 bases lying between them. CDR3 sequence: CASSLSRGTADTQYF. CDR3 bases: TGTGCCAGCAGCCTCTCCAGGGGCACAGCAGATACGCAGTATTTT.

The gene calls are TRBV9 and TRBJ2-5; 7 positions match TRBD1. Trimming at V came to 4 bases and at J to 4 bases, leaving 7 bases not matched to a gene. The CDR3 is made up of 14 amino acids. Germline lookup yields CDR1 SGDLS and CDR2 YYNGEE. The CDR3 nucleotides are TGTGCCAGCAGCCAGACCAGGGGGTCAGAGACCCAGTACTTC. Protein: CASSQTRGSETQYF.

The chain carries TRBV9 and TRBJ2-2, with a tentative D call TRBD2 (6 bases). Trimming stripped 1 base from V and 3 bases from J, with 10 bases between. The germline V gene has CDR1 SGDLS and CDR2 YYNGEE. This CDR3 region has 15 residues. In DNA, the CDR3 is TGTGCCAGCAGCGTAAGGGGCGGGGACACCGGGGAGCTGTTTTTT. Translated, it gives CASSVRGGDTGELFF.

The genes are TRBV6-6 and TRBJ2-2, with TRBD1 identical over 8 bases. From germline, CDR1 is MNHNY and CDR2 SVGAGI (reference sequence). CDR3 length equals 15 residues. The V and J ends lost 11 bases and 0 bases, in that order; junction bases with no gene match: 8. CDR3 protein: CAGGQGAANTGELFF. CDR3 in DNA: TGTGCCGGCGGCCAGGGGGCAGCGAACACCGGGGAGCTGTTTTTT.

V and J are TRBV6-4 and TRBJ1-1, with D maybe TRBD1 (6 bases). The germline CDR1 and CDR2 sequences are MRHNA and SNTAGT. This CDR3 has 12 amino acids. The V and J ends lost 6 bases and 4 bases respectively, with 9 bases between them. The CDR3 DNA reads TGTGCCAGCAGGGGCAGGGGCACTGAAGCTTTCTTT. This translates into CASRGRGTEAFF.

This clone has just one count. This CDR3 is CASSHGTGEPYEQYF. Written as DNA, the CDR3 is TGCGCCAGCAGTCATGGGACAGGGGAACCCTACGAGCAGTACTTC. The chain recombines TRBV23-1 with TRBJ2-7; 10 bases map to TRBD1. TRBV23-1 is an ORF, and what it does is uncertain. This CDR3 has 15 amino acids. Trimming cost V 3 bases and J 2 bases; bases outside gene matches: 4.

The rearrangement links TRBV7-3 to TRBJ2-6, with D possibly matching TRBD2 (7 bases). V was shortened by 6 bases and J by 0 bases, with 18 bases between the two germline ends. The CDR3 spans 18 residues. From germline, CDR1 is SGHTA and CDR2 FQGTGA. CDR3 nucleotides: TGTGCCAGCAGTCCGTACGGCGGGGGCGACTCTGGGGCCAACGTCCTGACTTTC. It yields the protein CASSPYGGGDSGANVLTF. The full variable domain, rest sourced from reference TRBV7-3 and TRBJ2-6, is GAGVSQTPSNKVTEKGKYVELRCDPISGHTALYWYRQSLGQGPEFLIYFQGTGAADDSGLPNDRFFAVRPEGSVSTLKIQRTERGDSAVYLCASSPYGGGDSGANVLTFGAGSRLTVL.

The chain employs TRBV27 and TRBJ2-7; the match to TRBD1 covers 7 bases. This CDR3 spans 14 amino acids. Trimming removed 5 bases from V and 3 bases from J; junction bases left unmatched: 7. The germline gives CDR1 MNHEY, CDR2 SMNVEV (reference sequence). In DNA, the CDR3 is TGTGCCAGCAGTGATCACGGACAGGTCTACGAGCAGTACTTC. Its protein is CASSDHGQVYEQYF.

CDR3 sequence (DNA): TGTGCCAGTACCAAACAAATGGACAGAAGCATAGCCAAAAACATTCAGTACTTC. As protein: CASTKQMDRSIAKNIQYF. The rearrangement joins TRBV19 to TRBJ2-4; D might be TRBD1 (6 bases). The V end lost 7 bases, the J end lost 0 bases, and 22 bases lay between the germline ends. The CDR3 is 18 residues long. Germline V lookup: CDR1 LNHDA, CDR2 SQIVND (reference sequence).

The V and J genes are TRBV6-5 and TRBJ2-2; 12 nucleotides line up with TRBD2. From germline, CDR1 is MNHEY and CDR2 SVGAGI. This CDR3 has 16 residues. Losses at the gene ends were 1 base for V and 6 bases for J; bases not matched to a gene: 3. In nucleotides, the CDR3 is TGTGCCAGCAGTTACTTGACTAGCGGGAGCCCCGGGGAGCTGTTTTTT. It is translated as CASSYLTSGSPGELFF.

The gene calls are TRBV19 and TRBJ1-5, with a weak D call TRBD1 (6 bases). The CDR3 is made up of 14 amino acids. The V and J ends lost 5 bases and 9 bases respectively, with 17 bases between them. Germline V CDR1 and CDR2: LNHDA, SQIVND (reference sequence). CDR3 amino acids: CASSQQGSNVPQHF. DNA for the CDR3: TGTGCCAGTAGTCAACAGGGCTCTAACGTGCCCCAGCATTTT.

The rearrangement joins TRBV28 to TRBJ1-1; D is unclear. The V gene lost 5 bases and the J gene lost 1 base, with 14 bases spanning the gap. This CDR3 region has 15 residues. The germline CDR1 and CDR2 sequences are MDHEN and SYDVKM. The CDR3 sequence is CASSIQTPGNTEAFF. The CDR3 region has the DNA TGTGCCAGCAGTATACAAACTCCAGGGAACACTGAAGCTTTCTTT.

The chain couples TRBV19 to TRBJ2-4; 7 positions match TRBD1. This CDR3 comprises 17 residues. Unmatched junction bases numbered 10, after V lost 5 bases and J lost 0 bases. CDR1 is LNHDA, CDR2 SQIVND, per germline (reference sequence). In DNA form, the CDR3 reads TGTGCCAGTAGTGGACGTGGGACAGCGCTAGCCAAAAACATTCAGTACTTC. Protein: CASSGRGTALAKNIQYF.

The V and J genes are TRBV18 and TRBJ2-3; the match to TRBD2 covers 15 bases. V dropped 4 bases and J dropped 4; count of bases not matched to a gene: 3. The CDR3 covers 16 residues. Per germline, CDR1 KGHSH and CDR2 LQKENI. CDR3 loop: CASSRGTSGRSDTQYF. As DNA, the CDR3 is TGTGCCAGCTCACGAGGGACTAGCGGGAGGTCAGATACGCAGTATTTT.

The chain has TRBV7-2 and TRBJ2-7; 10 bases match TRBD1. The J segment lost 2 bases and the V segment lost 1 base, leaving 2 bases of the junction unmatched. The germline gives CDR1 SGHTA, CDR2 FQGNSA. The CDR3 contains 15 residues. The CDR3 protein is CASSLEGQGTYEQYF. As DNA, the CDR3 is TGTGCCAGCAGCTTAGAGGGACAGGGGACCTACGAGCAGTACTTC.